The rows below give T cell receptor beta chains drawn from one sample of a study of regulatory T cells in long-lasting Graves disease. TCRdb re-derived calls from the multiplex PCR reads in MiXCR, one entry per CDR3 protein. The sample carries roughly 400,000 distinct CDR3 sequences, approximately 16% recorded once. These data were also filed under a second study, of T cells in Graves' hyperthyroidism and ophthalmopathy.

Source: peripheral blood mononuclear cells (PBMCs), taken at new diagnosis, from a patient treated with antithyroid drugs. The receptors originated from a woman between 40 and 55 years old with Graves disease. The CDR3 runs from the conserved cysteine through the conserved F or W. D genes are given only for firm matches. Rows may omit the clone size; those that give it use once, few, many or a size class.

>-|TRBV5-1|TRBJ2-7|many
TGCGCCAGCAGCTTGTGGGGGGGGGCAACCTACGAGCAGTACTTC
CASSLWGGATYEQYF
>TRBD2|TRBV28|TRBJ2-1|many
TGTGCCAGCAGCTTAACTAGCGGGAGAATCTCCTACAATGAGCAGTTCTTC
CASSLTSGRISYNEQFF
>-|TRBV6-5|TRBJ2-7|many
TGTGCCAGCAGTTACTCGGGTCTAGCTACCTACGAGCAGTACTTC
CASSYSGLATYEQYF
>TRBD1|TRBV5-6|TRBJ1-1|few
TGTGCCAGCAGCTTCGCAGGGGGCGATGGTTTGAACACTGAAGCTTTCTTT
CASSFAGGDGLNTEAFF
>-|TRBV19|TRBJ2-3|many
TGTGCCAGTAGTATACGGGGACACCTTAGCACAGATACGCAGTATTTT
CASSIRGHLSTDTQYF
>-|TRBV2|TRBJ2-7|many
TGTGCCAGCAAAAGGGACTCCGAACCCTACGAGCAGTACTTC
CASKRDSEPYEQYF
>-|TRBV12-3/TRBV12-4|TRBJ2-2|-
TGTGCCAGCAGTTCTTGGGACTCCACACCCGGGGAGCTGTTTTTT
CASSSWDSTPGELFF
>-|TRBV6-1|TRBJ1-3|-
TGTGCCAGCAGGAAGTGGGACGGGGGTGGAAACACCATATATTTT
CASRKWDGGGNTIYF
>TRBD1|TRBV7-9|TRBJ2-1|-
TGTGCCAGCACCGAAGGGGGCATTTATGAGCAGTTCTTC
CASTEGGIYEQFF
>-|TRBV30|TRBJ1-2|few
TGTGCCTGGAGTGGACCGGCCGTGGCTCCAGGGTCCTATGGCTACACCTTC
CAWSGPAVAPGSYGYTF
>-|TRBV18|TRBJ1-2|few
TGTGCCAGCTCACCTTCCCCGGGTGAAAACTATGGCTACACCTTC
CASSPSPGENYGYTF
>-|TRBV7-2|TRBJ2-4|-
TGTGCCAGCAGCTTAATCGGGTCAGGTTTAGCCAAAAACATTCAGTACTTC
CASSLIGSGLAKNIQYF
>-|TRBV6-5|TRBJ2-7|many
TGTGCCAGCAGTTTGGTCAGGGGCCTCTACGAGCAGTACTTC
CASSLVRGLYEQYF
>-|TRBV12-3/TRBV12-4|TRBJ2-5|many
TGTGCCAGCAGAACCCTCGGGACTTCGAGCCAGTACTTC
CASRTLGTSSQYF
>-|TRBV19|TRBJ1-2|-
TGTGCCAGTAGTATCGGAGGCGGACCCGGCTACACCTTC
CASSIGGGPGYTF
>-|TRBV7-3|TRBJ2-2|many
TGTGCCAGCAGCTTTAGTCCAGGGTATTCCAGCACCGGGGAGCTGTTTTTT
CASSFSPGYSSTGELFF
>TRBD1|TRBV5-1|TRBJ2-7|many
TGCGCCAGCAGCTTGGAGGGACAGATCCAGCACGAGCAGTACTTC
CASSLEGQIQHEQYF
>-|TRBV28|TRBJ2-2|many
TGTGCCAGCAGTTTCCCTACCTCCACCGGGGAGCTGTTTTTT
CASSFPTSTGELFF
>-|TRBV15|TRBJ1-1|many
TGTGCCACCAGCATAGGACAAGACACTGAAGCTTTCTTT
CATSIGQDTEAFF
>TRBD2|TRBV6-1|TRBJ2-7|many
TGTGCCAGCAGGACTAGCGGGAGGTCCTACGAGCAGTACTTC
CASRTSGRSYEQYF
>TRBD1|TRBV28|TRBJ1-1|-
TGTGCCAGCAGTTTGGCCGGGACAGGGGGCGTAGACACTGAAGCTTTCTTT
CASSLAGTGGVDTEAFF
>TRBD2|TRBV20-1|TRBJ2-7|many
TGCAGTGTTAGGGATCTAGCGGGAGCCCCCTACGAGCAGTACTTC
CSVRDLAGAPYEQYF
>TRBD1|TRBV30|TRBJ1-6|many
TGTGCCTGGAGTGCTGGACAGGGCGAAAATTCACCCCTCCACTTT
CAWSAGQGENSPLHF
>-|TRBV5-1|TRBJ2-2|many
TGCGCCAGCAGCTTGAACAGGGCTACCGGGGAGCTGTTTTTT
CASSLNRATGELFF
>TRBD2|TRBV6-5|TRBJ2-7|many
TGTGCCAGCAGTTTATTCCACCGAGCGGGAGCAATCTACGAGCAGTACTTC
CASSLFHRAGAIYEQYF
>-|TRBV7-9|TRBJ2-1|few
TGTGCCAGCAGCCGCACCCGGGACGTATCTAGCAATGAGCAGTTCTTC
CASSRTRDVSSNEQFF
>TRBD2|TRBV5-1|TRBJ2-3|many
TGCGCCAGCAGCCCGGGTAGCGGGAGATTCGGCACAGATACGCAGTATTTT
CASSPGSGRFGTDTQYF
>-|TRBV12-3/TRBV12-4|TRBJ2-3|-
TGTGCCAGCAGCCACCGGAAGATAGTTAGCACAGATACGCAGTATTTT
CASSHRKIVSTDTQYF
>TRBD1|TRBV27|TRBJ1-1|few
TGTGCCGGCAGTTCGGGACAGGGTGTGACTGAAGCTTTCTTT
CAGSSGQGVTEAFF
>-|TRBV19|TRBJ2-1|-
TGTGCCAGTAGCAACTTGCCCAATGAGCAGTTCTTC
CASSNLPNEQFF
>-|TRBV20-1|TRBJ2-4|-
TGCAGTGCTAGAGTCCACAGCAAAAACATTCAGTACTTC
CSARVHSKNIQYF
>-|TRBV12-3/TRBV12-4|TRBJ2-6|many
TGTGCCAGCAGTTTAGTGGGGCCTAGCTCTGGGGCCAACGTCCTGACTTTC
CASSLVGPSSGANVLTF
>-|TRBV2|TRBJ2-3|many
TGTGCCAGCAGTGCTAGCCAGCGATTCACAGATACGCAGTATTTT
CASSASQRFTDTQYF
>TRBD1|TRBV5-1|TRBJ2-2|few
TGCGCCAGCAGCCCTGGACAGGTGGACACCGGGGAGCTGTTTTTT
CASSPGQVDTGELFF
>-|TRBV7-2|TRBJ2-3|few
TGTGCCAGCAGCTTTAGGGGACTTAGCACAGATACGCAGTATTTT
CASSFRGLSTDTQYF
>-|TRBV9|TRBJ1-1|-
TGTGCCAGCAGCGTAGCGCCAGGGTGGGAGAACACTGAAGCTTTCTTT
CASSVAPGWENTEAFF
>TRBD1|TRBV11-2|TRBJ2-7|many
TGTGCCAGCAGCGCGTCTAACAGGGGGTACGAGCAGTGCTTC
CASSASNRGYEQCF
>-|TRBV7-2|TRBJ2-1|-
TGTGCCAGCAGCTTAGTGGCTCTCGGCTCCTACAATGAGCAGTTCTTC
CASSLVALGSYNEQFF
>TRBD1|TRBV20-1|TRBJ1-1|many
TGCAGTGCTAGATCCGGGACAGGTAACACTGAAGCTTTCTTT
CSARSGTGNTEAFF
>-|TRBV5-1|TRBJ1-1|many
TGTGCCAGCAGGCTGACAGACACTGAAGCTTTCTTT
CASRLTDTEAFF
>TRBD2|TRBV4-2|TRBJ2-7|-
TGTGCCAGCAGCCAAGATCTGGTAACTAGCGGATATACCTCCTACGAGCAGTACTTC
CASSQDLVTSGYTSYEQYF
>-|TRBV3-1|TRBJ2-5|many
TGTGCCAGCACCCCCGAGGGGCCTATGGAGACCCAGTACTTC
CASTPEGPMETQYF
>-|TRBV28|TRBJ1-6|few
TGTGCCAGCCGCGACAGCGACAGATACTCCTATAATTCACCCCTCCACTTT
CASRDSDRYSYNSPLHF
>TRBD2|TRBV7-9|TRBJ2-1|many
TGTGCCAGCAGCTTAGCGGGAGGGCTTGGTGAGCAGTTCTTC
CASSLAGGLGEQFF
>-|TRBV12-3/TRBV12-4|TRBJ2-7|many
TGTGCCAGCAGTTCCGGGAGCTGGGAGCAGTACTTC
CASSSGSWEQYF
>-|TRBV3-1|TRBJ2-7|-
TGTGCCAGCAGCCAAGAAGGGGCATCCCGGTTCGGCGAGCAGTACTTC
CASSQEGASRFGEQYF
>TRBD2|TRBV9|TRBJ2-3|-
TGTGCCAGCAGCATAGGCAGCGGGAGTCGCGCAGATACGCAGTATTTT
CASSIGSGSRADTQYF
>-|TRBV28|TRBJ2-2|many
TGTGCCAGCAGTGGGGGGCCGGTGAACACCGGGGAGCTGTTTTTT
CASSGGPVNTGELFF
>-|TRBV12-3/TRBV12-4|TRBJ1-2|few
TGTGCCAGCAGCCTCGTAAGGTCCGGGACAAGGGACGGAAGCTATGGCTACACCTTC
CASSLVRSGTRDGSYGYTF
>TRBD2|TRBV5-1|TRBJ2-1|many
TGCGCCAGCAGCTTGGTTAGCGGGGGATACAATGAGCAGTTCTTC
CASSLVSGGYNEQFF
>-|TRBV29-1|TRBJ2-1|many
TGCAGCGTTGAAGATCATGGCGGAGGCTCCTACAATGAGCAGTTCTTC
CSVEDHGGGSYNEQFF
>-|TRBV29-1|TRBJ1-1|many
TGCAGCGTTGGGGTCCCTTATCGGGCTGAAGCTTTCTTT
CSVGVPYRAEAFF
>TRBD1|TRBV4-1|TRBJ1-1|few
TGCGCCAGCAGCGGGGGACAGGGGCGATTACCCTTCTATGCTTTCTTT
CASSGGQGRLPFYAFF
>-|TRBV19|TRBJ1-5|many
TGTGCCAGTAGTATCGGGGCAGGGTACAGCAATCAGCCCCAGCATTTT
CASSIGAGYSNQPQHF
>TRBD1|TRBV6-1|TRBJ1-4|many
TGTGCCAGCGGAGGACAGGGCCTCGGTGAAAAACTGTTTTTT
CASGGQGLGEKLFF